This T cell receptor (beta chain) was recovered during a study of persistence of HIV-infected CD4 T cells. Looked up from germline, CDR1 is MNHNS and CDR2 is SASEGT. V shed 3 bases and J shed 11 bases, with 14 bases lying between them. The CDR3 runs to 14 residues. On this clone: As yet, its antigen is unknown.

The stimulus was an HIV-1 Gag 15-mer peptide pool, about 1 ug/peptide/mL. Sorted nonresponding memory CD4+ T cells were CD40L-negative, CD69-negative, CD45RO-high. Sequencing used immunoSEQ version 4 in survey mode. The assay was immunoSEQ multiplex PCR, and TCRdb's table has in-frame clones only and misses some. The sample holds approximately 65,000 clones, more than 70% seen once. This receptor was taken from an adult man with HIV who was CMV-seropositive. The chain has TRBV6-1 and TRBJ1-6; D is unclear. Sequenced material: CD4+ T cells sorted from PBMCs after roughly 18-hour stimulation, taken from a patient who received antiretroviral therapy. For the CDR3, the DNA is TGTGCCAGCAGTGAGGACGGCCGCGAAACACCCCTCCACTTT. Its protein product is CASSEDGRETPLHF.